This T cell receptor beta chain appears in the sequencing data of a study of cytomegalovirus exposure and HLA in healthy donors. Vbeta (60) and Jbeta (13) primers were used in the PCR. Data came from immunoSEQ multiplex PCR; TCRdb stores just in-frame clones and leaves some out. This repertoire shows 130,000 to 150,000 clones, about two thirds found once; its top ten account for around 1.6%. Study findings and constraints: Prediction of most subjects' HLA-A and HLA-B alleles by TCR beta sequences was reportedly accurate. It was approximately 170 TCR beta chains that were listed as cytomegalovirus-associated. It was reported in a later analysis that an Asian-associated ancestry cluster showed fewer N-insertions than the 666-donor mean.

Notes on this clone: The antigen is unknown.

The material sequenced was PBMCs. This TCR was sampled from a woman between 18 and 30 years old in good health and CMV-seronegative.

Here the CDR3 DNA reads TGTGCCAGTAGTATAACTAGCGGGAGATCCACCGGGGAGCTGTTTTTT. This codes for CASSITSGRSTGELFF. The rearrangement uses TRBV19 and TRBJ2-2, with 11 positions matching TRBD2. The junction had 3 bases not matched to a gene; V was cut back by 2 bases and J by 4 bases. Per germline, CDR1 LNHDA and CDR2 SQIVND (reference sequence). The CDR3 has 16 amino acids.